This T cell receptor (beta chain) was observed in a study of blood T cell repertoires in COVID-19. Original processing methods: Reference gene primer amplification gave estimated nucleated cell counts. TCRdb's copy holds only in-frame clones and misses some; the assay was immunoSEQ multiplex PCR. V, J and clone size are taken as reported in that table, and D and trimming were inferred from the DNA itself. The sample has around 300,000 clones; about 90% are singletons. The CDR3 runs 18 residues. Germline V gene sequence: CDR1 LGHNA, CDR2 YNFKEQ. V lost 4 bases to trimming and J lost 0 bases; unmatched junction nucleotides: 12.

The sequence was collected from a man in his thirties or forties who had recovered from COVID-19. What was sequenced was PBMCs or T cells enriched from blood (not recorded which). This chain links TRBV4-2 with TRBJ2-5; 9 bases match TRBD2. CDR3 protein: CASSLLSRASGDQETQYF. The CDR3 DNA is TGTGCCAGCAGCCTCCTAAGCCGGGCTAGCGGGGACCAAGAGACCCAGTACTTC.